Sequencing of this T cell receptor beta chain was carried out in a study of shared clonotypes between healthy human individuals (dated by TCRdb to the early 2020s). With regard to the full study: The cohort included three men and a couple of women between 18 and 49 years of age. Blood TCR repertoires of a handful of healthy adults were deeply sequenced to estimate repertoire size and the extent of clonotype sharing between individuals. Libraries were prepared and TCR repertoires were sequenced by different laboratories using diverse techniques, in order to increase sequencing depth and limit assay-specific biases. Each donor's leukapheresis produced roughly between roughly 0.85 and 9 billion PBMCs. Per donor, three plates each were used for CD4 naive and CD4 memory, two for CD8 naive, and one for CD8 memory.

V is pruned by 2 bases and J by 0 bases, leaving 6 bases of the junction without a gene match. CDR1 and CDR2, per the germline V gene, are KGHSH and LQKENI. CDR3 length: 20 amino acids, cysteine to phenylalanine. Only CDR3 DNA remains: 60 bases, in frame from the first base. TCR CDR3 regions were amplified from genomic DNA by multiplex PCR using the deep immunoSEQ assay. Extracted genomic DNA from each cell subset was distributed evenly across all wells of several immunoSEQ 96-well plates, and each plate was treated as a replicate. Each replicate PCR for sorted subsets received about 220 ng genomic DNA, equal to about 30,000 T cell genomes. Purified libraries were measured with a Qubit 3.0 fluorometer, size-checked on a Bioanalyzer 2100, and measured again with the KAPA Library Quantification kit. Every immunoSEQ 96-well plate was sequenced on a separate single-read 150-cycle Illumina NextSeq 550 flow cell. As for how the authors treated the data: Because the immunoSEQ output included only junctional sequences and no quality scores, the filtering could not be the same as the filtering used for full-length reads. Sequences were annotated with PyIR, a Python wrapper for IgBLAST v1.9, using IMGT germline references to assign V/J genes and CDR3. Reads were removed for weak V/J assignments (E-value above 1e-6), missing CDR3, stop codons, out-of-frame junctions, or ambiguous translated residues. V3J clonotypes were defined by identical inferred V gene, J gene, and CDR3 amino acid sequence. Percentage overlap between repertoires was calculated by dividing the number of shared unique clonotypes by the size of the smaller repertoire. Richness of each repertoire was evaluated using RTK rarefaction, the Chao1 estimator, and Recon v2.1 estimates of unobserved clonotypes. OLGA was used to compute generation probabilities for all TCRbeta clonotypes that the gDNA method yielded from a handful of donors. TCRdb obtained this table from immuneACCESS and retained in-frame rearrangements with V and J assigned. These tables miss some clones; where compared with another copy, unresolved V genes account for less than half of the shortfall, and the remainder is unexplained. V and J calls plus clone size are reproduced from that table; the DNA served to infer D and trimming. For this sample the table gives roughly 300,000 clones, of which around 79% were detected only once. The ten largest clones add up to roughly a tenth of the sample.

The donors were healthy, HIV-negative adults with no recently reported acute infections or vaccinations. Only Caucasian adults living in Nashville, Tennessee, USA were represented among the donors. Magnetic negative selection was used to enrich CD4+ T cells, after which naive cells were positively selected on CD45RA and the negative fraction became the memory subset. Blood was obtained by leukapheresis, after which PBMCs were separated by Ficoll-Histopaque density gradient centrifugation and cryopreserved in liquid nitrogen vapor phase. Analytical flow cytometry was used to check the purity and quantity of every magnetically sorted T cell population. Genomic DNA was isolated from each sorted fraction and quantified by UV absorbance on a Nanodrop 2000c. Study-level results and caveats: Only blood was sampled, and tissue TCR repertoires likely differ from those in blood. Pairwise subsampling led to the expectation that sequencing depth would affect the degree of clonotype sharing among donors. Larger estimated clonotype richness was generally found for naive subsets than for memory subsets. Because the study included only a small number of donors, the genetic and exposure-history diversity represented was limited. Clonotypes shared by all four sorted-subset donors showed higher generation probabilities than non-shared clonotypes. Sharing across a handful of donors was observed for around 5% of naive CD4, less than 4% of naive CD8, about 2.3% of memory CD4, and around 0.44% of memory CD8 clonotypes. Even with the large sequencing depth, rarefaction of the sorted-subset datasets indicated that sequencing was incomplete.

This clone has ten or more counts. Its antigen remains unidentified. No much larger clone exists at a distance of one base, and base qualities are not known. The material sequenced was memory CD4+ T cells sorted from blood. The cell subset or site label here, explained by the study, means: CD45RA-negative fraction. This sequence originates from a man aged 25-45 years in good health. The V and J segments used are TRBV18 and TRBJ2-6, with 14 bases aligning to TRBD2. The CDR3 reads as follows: CASSPGLAGGSYSGANVLTF. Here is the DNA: TGTGCCAGCTCACCAGGACTAGCGGGAGGTTCCTACTCTGGGGCCAACGTCCTGACTTTC.